The 9 T cell receptor beta chains in this list originate from one sample, sequenced in a study of T cells in Graves' hyperthyroidism and ophthalmopathy. Using RNA transcripts as the source, TCR beta CDR3 regions were amplified. The TCR CDR3 first-round RT-PCR relied on the HTBI primer set. TCRdb re-called the multiplex PCR reads through MiXCR, storing one row per CDR3 protein. The table includes about 640,000 distinct CDR3 sequences, less than 25% detected once. Specimen: blood. Receptors were obtained from a man aged 25 to 40 with Graves' ophthalmopathy.

This clonotype was seen ten or more times. CDR3 amino acids: CASSYSSREDTQYF. CDR3 bases: TGTGCCAGCAGCTATAGCTCACGAGAAGATACGCAGTATTTT. This chain links TRBV7-3 with TRBJ2-3, with D unclear. Per germline, CDR1 SGHTA and CDR2 FQGTGA. The V end was cut by 4 bases, the J end by 5 bases, with 13 bases between. The CDR3 has 14 residues. Variable domain in full (rest from reference TRBV7-3 and TRBJ2-3): GAGVSQTPSNKVTEKGKYVELRCDPISGHTALYWYRQSLGQGPEFLIYFQGTGAADDSGLPNDRFFAVRPEGSVSTLKIQRTERGDSAVYLCASSYSSREDTQYFGPGTRLTVL.

This sequence joins TRBV7-9 and TRBJ2-3; D ambiguous. Germline loops: CDR1 SEHNR, CDR2 FQNEAQ (reference sequence). Trimming cost V 4 bases and J 4 bases, with 9 bases left between them. The CDR3 extends over 13 amino acids. The chain's CDR3 is CASSYSRPDTQYF. As DNA, the CDR3 is TGTGCCAGCAGCTATTCTCGCCCAGATACGCAGTATTTT.

This clonotype was counted a few times. The chain recombines TRBV27 with TRBJ1-1, with D unclear. Per germline, CDR1 MNHEY and CDR2 SMNVEV (reference sequence). The CDR3 length is 13 residues. V shed 3 bases and J shed 3 bases, with 8 bases lying between them. CDR3 sequence: CASSFGRHTEAFF. In DNA form, the CDR3 reads TGTGCCAGCAGTTTCGGCAGGCACACTGAAGCTTTCTTT.

This clonotype was detected ten times or more. The V call is TRBV12-3 or TRBV12-4, the J call TRBJ2-1, with TRBD2 identical over 8 bases. The junction had 8 bases not matched to a gene; V was cut back by 5 bases and J by 8 bases. This CDR3 spans 14 amino acids. The CDR3 DNA reads as TGTGCCAGCAGTACAGAGCGGGAGAGTCATGAGCAGTTCTTC. This sequence encodes CASSTERESHEQFF.

This clonotype appeared many times. The J gene is TRBJ2-7, the V gene TRBV3-1; 9 bases map to TRBD2. The V segment lost 3 bases and the J segment 3 bases; nucleotides outside the gene matches: 0. This CDR3 has 13 amino acids. Germline CDR1 is LGHDT and CDR2 is YNNKEL (reference sequence). The CDR3 loop reads CASSQTSGYEQYF. CDR3 DNA sequence: TGTGCCAGCAGCCAGACTAGCGGCTACGAGCAGTACTTC.

This clonotype was seen ten or more times. The chain joins TRBV10-1 to TRBJ1-4; D gene unclear. The germline CDR1 and CDR2 sequences are WNHNN and SYGVQD (reference sequence). The V gene lost 5 bases and the J gene lost 4 bases, with 8 bases spanning the gap. This CDR3 has 13 residues. CDR3 in DNA: TGCGCCAGCAGTCGGAATATTAATGAAAAACTGTTTTTT. The encoded protein is CASSRNINEKLFF.

V usage is TRBV30 and J usage is TRBJ2-7; 7 bases agree with TRBD2. Per germline, CDR1 GTSNPN and CDR2 SVGIG (reference sequence). The CDR3 totals 13 residues. CDR3 DNA sequence: TGTGCTGTTTTATCTAGCGGTCCTTTTGAGCAGTACTTC. Its translation is CAVLSSGPFEQYF.

Worth noting for this clonotype: An end of the junction does not agree with germline; a read error may underlie this. This chain joins TRBV24-1 and TRBJ2-7, with a possible D match to TRBD1 (6 bases). The CDR3 runs 14 residues. Germline lookup yields CDR1 KGHDR and CDR2 SFDVKD. The CDR3 spells CATSDTTGSSEQYF. The CDR3 nucleotides are TGTGCCACCAGTGATACTACAGGGTCCTCCGAGCAGTACTTC.

The V and J genes are TRBV29-1 and TRBJ2-7; TRBD1 agrees at 8 bases. Per the germline V gene, CDR1 is SQVTM and CDR2 is ANQGSEA. V lost 7 bases and J lost 2; bases outside the gene matches: 7. The CDR3 loop spans 13 amino acids. The CDR3: CSAGTGTTYEQYF. CDR3 DNA: TGCAGCGCTGGGACAGGAACCACCTACGAGCAGTACTTC.